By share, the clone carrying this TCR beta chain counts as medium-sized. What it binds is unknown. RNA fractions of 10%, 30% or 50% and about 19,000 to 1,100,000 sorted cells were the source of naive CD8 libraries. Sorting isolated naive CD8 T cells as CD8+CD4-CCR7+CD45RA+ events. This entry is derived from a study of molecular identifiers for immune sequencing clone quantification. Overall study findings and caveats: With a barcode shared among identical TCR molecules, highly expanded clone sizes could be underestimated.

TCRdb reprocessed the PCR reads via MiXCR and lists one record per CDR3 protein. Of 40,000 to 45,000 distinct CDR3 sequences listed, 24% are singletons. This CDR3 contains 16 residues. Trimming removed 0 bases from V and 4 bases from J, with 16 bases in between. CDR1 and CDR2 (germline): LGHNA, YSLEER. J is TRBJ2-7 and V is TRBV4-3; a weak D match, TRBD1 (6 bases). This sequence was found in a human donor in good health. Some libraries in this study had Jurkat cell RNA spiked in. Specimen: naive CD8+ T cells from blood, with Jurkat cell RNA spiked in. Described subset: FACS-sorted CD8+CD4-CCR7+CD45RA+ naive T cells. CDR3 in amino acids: CASSQDGVGAGYEQYF. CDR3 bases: TGCGCCAGCAGCCAAGATGGGGTGGGGGCTGGATACGAGCAGTACTTC.